This T cell receptor beta chain stems from a study of shared clonotypes between healthy human individuals. Notes on the study in general: Several donors showed sharing of about 4.8% of naive CD4 clonotypes. Sequencing depth was expected to affect clonotype sharing among donors.

Execution of the assay was at deep level. The repertoire was sequenced with immunoSEQ multiplex PCR; TCRdb's copy has only in-frame clones and lacks some. In the table there are roughly 2 million clones, about 95% of which are singletons. Trimming cost V 1 base and J 7 bases; bases outside gene matches: 7. The CDR3 totals 15 residues. CDR1 MNHEY and CDR2 SVGAGI come from the germline V gene. On this clone itself: As yet, its antigen is unknown.

Sequenced: naive CD4+ T cells sorted from blood. The subset here: CD45RA+ positively selected. This TCR came from a young man in good health. The chain is built from TRBV6-5 and TRBJ2-7, with 10 bases that match TRBD2. The CDR3 spells CASSYFTSGAREQYF. In DNA form, the CDR3 reads TGTGCCAGCAGTTACTTTACTAGCGGGGCGAGGGAGCAGTACTTC.